This T cell receptor beta chain is drawn from a study of brain T cells in children with intractable seizures. Whole-study results and caveats: Pre-surgery blood may have been undersampled, hiding some clones.

The trim removed 1 base at V and 3 bases at J, leaving 8 bases unmatched. The CDR3 spans 17 residues. Germline V gene sequence: CDR1 LGHNA, CDR2 YNFKEQ. Time point specified: blood from clinic visit 5 months post-surgery; TSC patient then seizure free. Surgery cases with the highest brain T cell transcript signatures were chosen for sequencing. Before surgery, patients took at least one anti-epileptic drug. Comments on this clone: The antigen is undetermined.

Using immunoSEQ multiplex PCR, the repertoire was profiled, and TCRdb retains in-frame clones only, with some absent. The table has about 320,000 clones, over 90% seen once. The clonotype comes from a boy younger than two with tuberous sclerosis and intractable seizures. Sequencing was performed on peripheral blood, taken less than 6 months after surgery. The J gene is TRBJ2-1, the V gene TRBV4-2; TRBD2 matches 8 bases. The CDR3 bases are TGTGCCAGCAGCCAAGTTCAGTGGACTAGCAGCTACAATGAGCAGTTCTTC. Translation: CASSQVQWTSSYNEQFF.